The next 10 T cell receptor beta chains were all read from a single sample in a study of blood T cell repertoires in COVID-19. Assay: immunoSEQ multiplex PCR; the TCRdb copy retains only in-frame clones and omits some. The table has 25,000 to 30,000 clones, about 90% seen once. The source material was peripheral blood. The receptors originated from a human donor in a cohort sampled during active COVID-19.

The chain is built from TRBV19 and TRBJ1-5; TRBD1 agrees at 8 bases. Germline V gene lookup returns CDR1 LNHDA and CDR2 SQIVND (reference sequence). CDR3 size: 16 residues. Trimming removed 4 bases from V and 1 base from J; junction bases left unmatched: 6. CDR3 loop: CASSTTGESSNQPQHF. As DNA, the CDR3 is TGTGCCAGTAGTACGACAGGGGAGTCAAGCAATCAGCCCCAGCATTTT.

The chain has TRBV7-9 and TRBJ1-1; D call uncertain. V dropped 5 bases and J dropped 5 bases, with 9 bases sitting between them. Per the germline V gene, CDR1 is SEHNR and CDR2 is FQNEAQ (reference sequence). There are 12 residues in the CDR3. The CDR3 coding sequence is TGTGCCAGCAGCCGGGATGGGACTGAAGCTTTCTTT. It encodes CASSRDGTEAFF.

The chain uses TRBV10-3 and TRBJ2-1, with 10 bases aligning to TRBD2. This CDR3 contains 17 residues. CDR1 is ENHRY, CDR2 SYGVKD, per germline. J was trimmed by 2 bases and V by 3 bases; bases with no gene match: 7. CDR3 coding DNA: TGTGCCATCAGTGAACGGAGCGGGGGGGCCACCTACAATGAGCAGTTCTTC. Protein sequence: CAISERSGGATYNEQFF.

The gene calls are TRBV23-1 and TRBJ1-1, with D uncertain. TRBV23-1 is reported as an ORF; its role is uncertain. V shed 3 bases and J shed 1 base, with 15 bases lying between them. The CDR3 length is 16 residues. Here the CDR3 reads CASSHTTERSNTEAFF. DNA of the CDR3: TGCGCCAGCAGTCACACGACCGAGAGGTCGAACACTGAAGCTTTCTTT.

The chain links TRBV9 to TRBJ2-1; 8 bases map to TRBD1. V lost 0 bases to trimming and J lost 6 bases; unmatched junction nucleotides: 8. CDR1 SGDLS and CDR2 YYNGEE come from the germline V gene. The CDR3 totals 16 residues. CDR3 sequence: CASSVEATGVVNEQFF. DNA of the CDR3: TGTGCCAGCAGCGTAGAGGCGACAGGGGTGGTCAATGAGCAGTTCTTC.

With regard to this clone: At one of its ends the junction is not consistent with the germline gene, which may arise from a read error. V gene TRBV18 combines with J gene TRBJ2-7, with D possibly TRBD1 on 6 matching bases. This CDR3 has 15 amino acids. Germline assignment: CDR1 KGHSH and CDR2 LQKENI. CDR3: CASSAPDRSSYEQYF. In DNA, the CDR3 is TGTGCCAGCTCAGCACCTGACAGGAGCTCCTACGAGCAGTACTTC.

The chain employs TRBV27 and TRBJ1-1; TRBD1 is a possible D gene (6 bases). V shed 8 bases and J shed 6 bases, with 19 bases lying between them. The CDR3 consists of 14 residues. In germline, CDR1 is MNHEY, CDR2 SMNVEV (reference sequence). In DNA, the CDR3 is TGTGCCAGCGGCCAGGGGACACTTTACGCTGAAGCTTTCTTT. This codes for CASGQGTLYAEAFF.

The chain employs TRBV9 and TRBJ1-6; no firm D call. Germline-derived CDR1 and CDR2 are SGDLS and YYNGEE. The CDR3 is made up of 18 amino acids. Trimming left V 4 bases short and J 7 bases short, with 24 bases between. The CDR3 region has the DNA TGTGCCAGCAGCCCCCACTACGACCCCACCCCTTTCAATTCACCCCTCCACTTT. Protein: CASSPHYDPTPFNSPLHF.

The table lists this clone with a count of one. CDR3 in amino acids: CASRILDFQETQYF. DNA of the CDR3: TGTGCCAGCCGAATTCTGGACTTCCAAGAGACCCAGTACTTC. The V and J genes are TRBV11-2 and TRBJ2-5; weak D call: TRBD2 (5 bases). Germline CDR1 and CDR2: SGHAT and FQNNGV. The CDR3 extends over 14 amino acids. Trimming left V 8 bases short and J 1 base short, with 14 bases between.

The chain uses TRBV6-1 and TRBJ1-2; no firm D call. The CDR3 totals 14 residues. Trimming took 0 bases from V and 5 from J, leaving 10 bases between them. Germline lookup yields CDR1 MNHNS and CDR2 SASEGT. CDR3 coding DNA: TGTGCCAGCAGTGAAGCGCTGGCCATTTATGGCTACACCTTC. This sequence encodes CASSEALAIYGYTF.